This T cell receptor (beta chain) was found in a study of blood T cell repertoires in COVID-19. On the study more broadly: Sites across the United States, Italy and Spain contributed samples from acute and convalescent COVID-19. PBMCs, B-cell-depleted T cells, or T cells were the source of the cDNA or gDNA that made up the material.

V lost 4 bases and J 4 bases, leaving 17 bases between the germline ends. Germline V CDR1 and CDR2: KGHDR, SFDVKD. The CDR3 sequence is 16 residues long. Authors' processing steps: Researchers report that nucleated cell counts were estimated from reference gene primer amplification. Measured with immunoSEQ multiplex PCR; TCRdb has only the in-frame clones, and not every one. The DNA was the basis for D and trimming; V, J and clone size are from that table. The table has 150,000 to 160,000 clones, 75% to 85% seen once. The chain employs TRBV24-1 and TRBJ2-3, with D possibly matching TRBD2 (5 bases). Sequenced input: peripheral blood. This clonotype originated in a man aged 55-75 years with acute or convalescent COVID-19. The CDR3: CATSDRGSGLSDTQYF. CDR3 bases: TGTGCCACCAGTGACCGTGGGAGTGGGCTCTCAGATACGCAGTATTTT.